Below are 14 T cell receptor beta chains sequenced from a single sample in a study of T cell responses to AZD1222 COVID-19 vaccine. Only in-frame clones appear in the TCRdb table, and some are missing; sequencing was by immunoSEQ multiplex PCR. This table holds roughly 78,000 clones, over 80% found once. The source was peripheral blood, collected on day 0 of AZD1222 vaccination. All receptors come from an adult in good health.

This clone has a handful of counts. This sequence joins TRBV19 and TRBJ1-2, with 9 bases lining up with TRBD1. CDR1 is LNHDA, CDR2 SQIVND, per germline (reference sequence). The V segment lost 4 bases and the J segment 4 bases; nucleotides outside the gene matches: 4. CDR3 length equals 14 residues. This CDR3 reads CASSTSTGGYGYTF. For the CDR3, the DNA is TGTGCCAGTAGTACCTCGACAGGGGGCTATGGCTACACCTTC.

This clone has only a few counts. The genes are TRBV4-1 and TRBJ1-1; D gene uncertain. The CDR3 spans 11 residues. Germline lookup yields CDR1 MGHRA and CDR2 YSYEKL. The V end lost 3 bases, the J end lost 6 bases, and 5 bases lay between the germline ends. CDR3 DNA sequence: TGCGCCAGCAGCCAGGGAGCTGAAGCTTTCTTT. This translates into CASSQGAEAFF.

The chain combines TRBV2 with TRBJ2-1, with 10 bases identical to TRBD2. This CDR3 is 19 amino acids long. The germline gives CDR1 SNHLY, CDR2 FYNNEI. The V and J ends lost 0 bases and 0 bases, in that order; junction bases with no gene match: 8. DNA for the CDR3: TGTGCCAGCAGTGAAGCTGTAGCGGGAGGCACCTTCTCCTACAATGAGCAGTTCTTC. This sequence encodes CASSEAVAGGTFSYNEQFF.

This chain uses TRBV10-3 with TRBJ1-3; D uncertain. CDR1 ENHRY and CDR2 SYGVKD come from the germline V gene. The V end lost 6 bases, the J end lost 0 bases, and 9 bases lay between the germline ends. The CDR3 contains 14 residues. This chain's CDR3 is CAIRPGLSGNTIYF. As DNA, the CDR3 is TGTGCCATCAGGCCGGGCCTCTCTGGAAACACCATATATTTT.

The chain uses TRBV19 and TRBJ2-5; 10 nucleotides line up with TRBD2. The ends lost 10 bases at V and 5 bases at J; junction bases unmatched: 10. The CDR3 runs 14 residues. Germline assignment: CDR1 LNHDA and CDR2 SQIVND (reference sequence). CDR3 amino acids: CATKREGLWETQYF. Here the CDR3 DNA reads TGTGCCACTAAGCGGGAGGGCCTTTGGGAGACCCAGTACTTC.

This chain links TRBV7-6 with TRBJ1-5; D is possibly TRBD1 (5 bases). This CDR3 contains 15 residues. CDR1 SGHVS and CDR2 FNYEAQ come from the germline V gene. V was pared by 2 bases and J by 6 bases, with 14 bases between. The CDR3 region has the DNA TGTGCCAGCAGCTTAAGGGACTCAGGCGGTCAGCCCCAGCATTTT. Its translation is CASSLRDSGGQPQHF. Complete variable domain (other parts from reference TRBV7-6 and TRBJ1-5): GAGVSQSPRYKVTKRGQDVALRCDPISGHVSLYWYRQALGQGPEFLTYFNYEAQQDKSGLPNDRFSAERPEGSISTLTIQRTEQRDSAMYRCASSLRDSGGQPQHFGDGTRLSIL.

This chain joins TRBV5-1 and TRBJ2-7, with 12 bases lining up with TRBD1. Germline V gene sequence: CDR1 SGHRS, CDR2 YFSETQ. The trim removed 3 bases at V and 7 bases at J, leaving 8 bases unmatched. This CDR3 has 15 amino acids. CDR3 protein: CASSSGTGGSSEQYF. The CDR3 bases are TGCGCCAGCAGCTCTGGGACAGGGGGCAGTTCGGAGCAGTACTTC. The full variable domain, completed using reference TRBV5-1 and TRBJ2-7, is KAGVTQTPRYLIKTRGQQVTLSCSPISGHRSVSWYQQTPGQGLQFLFEYFSETQRNKGNFPGRFSGRQFSNSRSEMNVSTLELGDSALYLCASSSGTGGSSEQYFGPGTRLTVT.

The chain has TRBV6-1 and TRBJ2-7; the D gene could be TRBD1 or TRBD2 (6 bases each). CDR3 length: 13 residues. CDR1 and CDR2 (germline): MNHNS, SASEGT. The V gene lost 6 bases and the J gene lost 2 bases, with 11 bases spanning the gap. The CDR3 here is CASSSGGTYEQYF. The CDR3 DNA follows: TGTGCCAGCAGCTCCGGGGGCACCTACGAGCAGTACTTC.

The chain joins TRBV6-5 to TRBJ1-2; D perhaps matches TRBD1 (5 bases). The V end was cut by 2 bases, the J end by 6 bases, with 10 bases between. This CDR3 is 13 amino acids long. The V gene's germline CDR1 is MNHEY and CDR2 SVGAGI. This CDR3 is CASSYGGWDGYTF. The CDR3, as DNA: TGTGCCAGCAGTTACGGGGGGTGGGATGGCTACACCTTC.

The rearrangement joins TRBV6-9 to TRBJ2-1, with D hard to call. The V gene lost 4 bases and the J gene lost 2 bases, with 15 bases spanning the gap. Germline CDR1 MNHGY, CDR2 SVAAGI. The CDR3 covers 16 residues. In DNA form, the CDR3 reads TGTGCCAGCAGTTCGGCCGGGTCGAGTCCCTACAATGAGCAGTTCTTC. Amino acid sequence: CASSSAGSSPYNEQFF.

CDR3 DNA sequence: TGTGCCAGCAGTGTAACAGGGATGAACACTGAAGCTTTCTTT. This gives the protein CASSVTGMNTEAFF. This chain uses TRBV25-1 with TRBJ1-1; possibly TRBD1 for D (6 bases). The V and J ends lost 4 bases and 0 bases respectively, with 9 bases between them. The CDR3 is made up of 14 amino acids. Germline CDR1 and CDR2: MGHDK and SYGVNS.

This CDR3 reads CASSEGQVGEKLFF. DNA of the CDR3: TGTGCCAGCAGCGAGGGACAAGTGGGTGAAAAACTGTTTTTT. The chain joins TRBV6-5 to TRBJ1-4; D perhaps matches TRBD1 (6 bases). The CDR3 is 14 residues long. Per germline, CDR1 MNHEY and CDR2 SVGAGI. With 6 bases removed from V and 7 bases from J, the gap between germline ends came to 15 bases.

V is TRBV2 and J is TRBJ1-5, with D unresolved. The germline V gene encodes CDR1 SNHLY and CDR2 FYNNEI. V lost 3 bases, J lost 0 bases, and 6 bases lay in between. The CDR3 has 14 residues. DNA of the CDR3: TGTGCCAGCAGTGATGAGATTAGCAATCAGCCCCAGCATTTT. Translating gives CASSDEISNQPQHF.

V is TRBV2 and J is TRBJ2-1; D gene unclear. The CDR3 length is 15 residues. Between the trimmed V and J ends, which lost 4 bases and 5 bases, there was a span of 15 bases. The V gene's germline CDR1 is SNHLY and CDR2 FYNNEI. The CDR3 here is CASSVMRPYDNEQFF. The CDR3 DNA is TGTGCCAGCAGTGTCATGAGACCCTACGACAATGAGCAGTTCTTC.